This entry lists 21 T cell receptor beta chains sequenced from one sample in a study of TIL therapy for anti-PD-1-resistant metastatic lung cancer. Sample time point: pre-treatment sample, taken before nivolumab and TIL therapy. The libraries were made with immunoSEQ v3. Assay used: immunoSEQ multiplex PCR; TCRdb lists only in-frame clones, some missing. The data hold about 50,000 clones, with about 86% observed a single time. The material sequenced was blood, taken at baseline. The receptors shown here come from a person aged 25 to 80 with non-small cell lung cancer.

The chain employs TRBV19 and TRBJ2-1; TRBD1 aligns across 7 bases. Germline CDR1 and CDR2: LNHDA and SQIVND (reference sequence). This CDR3 comprises 13 residues. The V gene end was trimmed by 8 bases and the J gene end by 0 bases; junction bases not matched to a gene: 1. The CDR3 loop reads CASGTASYNEQFF. The CDR3 nucleotides read TGTGCCAGTGGGACAGCCTCCTACAATGAGCAGTTCTTC.

V gene TRBV4-3 combines with J gene TRBJ2-3; 10 bases match TRBD1. Germline lookup yields CDR1 LGHNA and CDR2 YSLEER. This CDR3 region has 16 residues. J lost 2 bases, V lost 1 base, and 3 bases had no gene match. The CDR3: CASSQGGQGVTDTQYF. The CDR3 DNA reads TGCGCCAGCAGCCAAGGAGGACAGGGGGTCACAGATACGCAGTATTTT.

The V gene is TRBV10-3, the J gene TRBJ2-7; 8 bases are shared with TRBD1. The CDR3 contains 14 residues. The germline V gene has CDR1 ENHRY and CDR2 SYGVKD. V trimming: 7 bases; J trimming: 6 bases; junction bases outside the gene matches: 11. In DNA, the CDR3 is TGTGCCATCAAAGGCATACAGGGGGACCTCGAGCAGTACTTC. Translated, it gives CAIKGIQGDLEQYF.

This clone has only a few counts. The chain recombines TRBV4-1 with TRBJ2-1; D uncertain. Looked up from germline, CDR1 is MGHRA and CDR2 is YSYEKL. The CDR3 runs 13 residues. Between the trimmed V and J ends, which lost 1 base and 5 bases, there was a span of 6 bases. CDR3 sequence (DNA): TGCGCCAGCAGCCAAGGCCCCCACAATGAGCAGTTCTTC. It translates to CASSQGPHNEQFF.

The gene calls are TRBV9 and TRBJ1-4; D is undetermined. The CDR3 is 16 amino acids. With 4 bases removed from V and 0 bases from J, the gap between germline ends came to 13 bases. Germline V CDR1 and CDR2: SGDLS, YYNGEE. The CDR3 is CASSPNPSATNEKLFF. The DNA of the CDR3 is TGTGCCAGCAGCCCAAACCCATCGGCAACTAATGAAAAACTGTTTTTT.

Only a few counts were recorded for this clone. The chain joins TRBV7-2 to TRBJ2-2; 8 nucleotides agree with TRBD1. Germline V lookup: CDR1 SGHTA, CDR2 FQGNSA. The V and J ends lost 6 bases and 0 bases, in that order; junction bases with no gene match: 6. This CDR3 has 16 amino acids. CDR3 nucleotides: TGTGCCAGCAGGGCTCCGGGACAGGCGAACACCGGGGAGCTGTTTTTT. Protein product: CASRAPGQANTGELFF. Combining the CDR3 with reference TRBV7-2 and TRBJ2-2 gives the whole variable domain GAGVSQSPSNKVTEKGKDVELRCDPISGHTALYWYRQSLGQGLEFLIYFQGNSAPDKSGLPSDRFSAERTGGSVSTLTIQRTQQEDSAVYLCASRAPGQANTGELFFGEGSRLTVL.

The chain recombines TRBV18 with TRBJ2-4; TRBD2 aligns across 14 bases. V lost 4 bases to trimming and J lost 4 bases; unmatched junction nucleotides: 3. There are 16 residues in the CDR3. The germline V gene encodes CDR1 KGHSH and CDR2 LQKENI. This CDR3 is CASSRLAGGLKNIQYF. CDR3 DNA sequence: TGTGCCAGCTCACGACTAGCGGGGGGGCTGAAAAACATTCAGTACTTC.

The chain carries TRBV28 and TRBJ2-3, with 10 bases matching TRBD1. Trimming cost V 2 bases and J 0 bases; bases outside gene matches: 2. Germline lookup yields CDR1 MDHEN and CDR2 SYDVKM. CDR3 length: 16 amino acids. CDR3 loop: CASSLRDRGSTDTQYF. The CDR3 DNA reads as TGTGCCAGCAGTTTAAGGGACAGGGGAAGCACAGATACGCAGTATTTT.

The V and J genes are TRBV6-5 and TRBJ1-1; a possible D gene is TRBD1 (5 bases). The length of the CDR3 is 16 residues. The V end lost 0 bases, the J end lost 6 bases, and 17 bases lay between the germline ends. The germline gives CDR1 MNHEY, CDR2 SVGAGI. CDR3 coding DNA: TGTGCCAGCAGTTACTCGGGGGTTTACGCCCGATCTGAAGCTTTCTTT. The encoded protein is CASSYSGVYARSEAFF.

The chain recombines TRBV6-4 with TRBJ2-7, with 10 bases lining up with TRBD2. Germline loops: CDR1 MRHNA, CDR2 SNTAGT. V lost 5 bases and J lost 3; bases outside the gene matches: 7. The CDR3 extends over 15 amino acids. Here the CDR3 reads CASSQLAGEGYEQYF. The CDR3 DNA follows: TGTGCCAGCAGTCAGCTAGCGGGAGAAGGCTACGAGCAGTACTTC.

This sequence joins TRBV7-2 and TRBJ2-4; TRBD2 is a possible D gene (7 bases). V shed 5 bases and J shed 0 bases, with 14 bases lying between them. The length of the CDR3 is 16 residues. CDR1 is SGHTA and CDR2 is FQGNSA in the germline V gene. In DNA form, the CDR3 reads TGTGCCAGCAGCCCGGGGGGCCCCCTAGCCAAAAACATTCAGTACTTC. Translation gives CASSPGGPLAKNIQYF.

The chain employs TRBV7-9 and TRBJ2-2, with 9 bases identical to TRBD2. This CDR3 comprises 15 residues. The V gene end was trimmed by 8 bases and the J gene end by 7 bases; junction bases not matched to a gene: 11. CDR1 and CDR2 from the germline V gene are SEHNR and FQNEAQ (reference sequence). CDR3 in amino acids: CASRDSGRMGGELFF. CDR3 coding DNA: TGTGCCAGCCGAGATAGCGGGAGAATGGGCGGGGAGCTGTTTTTT.

The rearrangement joins TRBV24-1 to TRBJ2-7; TRBD1 agrees at 8 bases. Trimming removed 3 bases from V and 0 bases from J; junction bases left unmatched: 3. Germline values: CDR1 KGHDR, CDR2 SFDVKD. The CDR3 is 15 amino acids. CDR3 residues: CATSDGQGYSYEQYF. The DNA of the CDR3 is TGTGCCACCAGTGATGGACAGGGATACTCCTACGAGCAGTACTTC.

The rearrangement links TRBV4-3 to TRBJ2-7; D uncertain. The CDR3 length is 15 residues. Trimming took off 0 bases at V and 7 bases at J, with 16 bases between the two ends. Germline V gene data show CDR1 as LGHNA and CDR2 as YSLEER. The CDR3 is CASSQDRGTSREQYF. DNA of the CDR3: TGCGCCAGCAGCCAAGATCGTGGCACCTCTCGTGAGCAGTACTTC.

This clone was detected once. This rearrangement joins TRBV30 to TRBJ2-3; D uncertain. Germline V gene lookup returns CDR1 GTSNPN and CDR2 SVGIG (reference sequence). The V end lost 4 bases, the J end lost 0 bases, and 11 bases lay between the germline ends. The CDR3 runs 14 residues. This CDR3 is CAWTPPASTDTQYF. CDR3 nucleotides: TGTGCCTGGACCCCGCCTGCTAGCACAGATACGCAGTATTTT. Drawing the rest from reference TRBV30 and TRBJ2-3, the complete variable domain is SQTIHQWPATLVQPVGSPLSLECTVEGTSNPNLYWYRQAAGRGLQLLFYSVGIGQISSEVPQNLSASRPQDRQFILSSKKLLLSDSGFYLCAWTPPASTDTQYFGPGTRLTVL.

The chain links TRBV19 to TRBJ2-2, with D uncertain. V lost 5 bases to trimming and J lost 1 base, with 11 bases between them. The CDR3 sequence is 15 residues long. The germline gives CDR1 LNHDA, CDR2 SQIVND (reference sequence). The CDR3: CASSSRLMNTGELFF. The CDR3 nucleotides are TGTGCCAGTAGTTCGAGACTTATGAACACCGGGGAGCTGTTTTTT.

The gene calls are TRBV4-2 and TRBJ1-2; D is uncertain. This CDR3 is 13 amino acids long. With 0 bases removed from V and 5 bases from J, the gap between germline ends came to 7 bases. Germline CDR1 reads LGHNA; CDR2 reads YNFKEQ. DNA of the CDR3: TGTGCCAGCAGCCAAGATTCTCCGTATGGCTACACCTTC. Amino acids: CASSQDSPYGYTF.

This chain joins TRBV29-1 and TRBJ2-3; 7 positions agree with TRBD2. Germline V CDR1 and CDR2: SQVTM, ANQGSEA. Trimming removed 6 bases from V and 0 bases from J; junction bases left unmatched: 6. This CDR3 spans 14 amino acids. Here the CDR3 reads CSVPGGGSTDTQYF. In DNA, the CDR3 is TGCAGCGTCCCGGGAGGCGGAAGCACAGATACGCAGTATTTT.

V is TRBV2 and J is TRBJ2-1; D is undetermined. There are 14 residues in the CDR3. The V gene's germline CDR1 is SNHLY and CDR2 FYNNEI. With 5 bases removed from V and 7 bases from J, the gap between germline ends came to 15 bases. CDR3 bases: TGTGCCAGCAGTACTTTTAGGACGCAGAATGAGCAGTTCTTC. This codes for CASSTFRTQNEQFF.

J is TRBJ2-1 and V is TRBV3-1 (or the pseudogene TRBV3-2), with 10 bases aligning to TRBD2. CDR3 length equals 17 residues. Germline V gives CDR1 LGHDT, CDR2 YNNKEL (reference sequence). V shed 7 bases, J shed 8 bases, and the junction held 17 bases outside the gene matches. For the CDR3, the DNA is TGTGCCAGCACCCTGACTCACAGCGGGAGGGCCGAAGATGAGCAGTTCTTC. Translation gives CASTLTHSGRAEDEQFF.

J is TRBJ2-7 and V is TRBV9, with 10 bases lining up with TRBD1. This CDR3 contains 16 residues. Germline V gene data show CDR1 as SGDLS and CDR2 as YYNGEE. V shed 6 bases and J 1 base; nucleotides not matched to a gene: 10. The CDR3 nucleotides read TGTGCCAGCACCGGGTGGGACAGGGGCCATTCCTACGAGCAGTACTTC. Its protein product is CASTGWDRGHSYEQYF.